These 7 T cell receptor beta chains originate from one sample sequenced in a study of blood T cell repertoires in COVID-19. Only in-frame clones appear in the TCRdb table, and some are missing; sequencing was by immunoSEQ multiplex PCR. The table records 300,000 to 500,000 clones, around nine tenths of them present only once. The specimen sequenced was PBMCs or T cells enriched from blood (not recorded which). The origin of the receptors is a woman in her 30s with acute COVID-19.

The chain has TRBV7-8 and TRBJ2-2, with D maybe TRBD2 (7 bases). The CDR3 runs 16 residues. The germline CDR1 and CDR2 sequences are SGHVS and FQNEAQ. The V and J ends lost 1 base and 5 bases respectively, with 14 bases between them. CDR3 sequence: CASSLVGGRSTGELFF. As DNA, the CDR3 is TGTGCCAGCAGCTTAGTGGGGGGGCGTAGTACCGGGGAGCTGTTTTTT.

The genes are TRBV6-1 and TRBJ2-7, with D maybe TRBD2 (6 bases). Trimming pared 1 base from V and 2 bases from J, leaving 12 bases between. From germline, CDR1 is MNHNS and CDR2 SASEGT. The CDR3 runs 15 residues. The CDR3, as DNA: TGTGCCAGCAGTGAAGGGAGGGTAGGGACCTACGAGCAGTACTTC. It encodes CASSEGRVGTYEQYF.

The V call is TRBV7-8, the J call TRBJ1-6, with a tentative D call TRBD1 (6 bases). This CDR3 has 16 amino acids. Germline CDR1 and CDR2: SGHVS and FQNEAQ. Trimming pared 4 bases from V and 3 bases from J, leaving 13 bases between. CDR3 bases: TGTGCCAGCAGCTCATTTACAGGGAGCTATAATTCACCCCTCCACTTT. Protein product: CASSSFTGSYNSPLHF.

J is TRBJ2-1 and V is TRBV29-1; 7 bases fit TRBD1. The V gene's germline CDR1 is SQVTM and CDR2 ANQGSEA. The CDR3 loop spans 13 amino acids. V was clipped by 6 bases and J by 0 bases; unmatched bases: 2. In nucleotides, the CDR3 is TGCAGCGTGGGACAGAGCTCCTACAATGAGCAGTTCTTC. This encodes CSVGQSSYNEQFF.

The gene calls are TRBV19 and TRBJ2-7; TRBD2 matches at 14 bases. Germline loops: CDR1 LNHDA, CDR2 SQIVND (reference sequence). Trimming cost V 7 bases and J 6 bases; bases outside gene matches: 8. The CDR3 spans 15 residues. CDR3 DNA: TGTGCCAGTACCCCGGGACTAGCGGGGGTTCGCGAGCAGTACTTC. Its translation is CASTPGLAGVREQYF.

This clone was recorded a few times. CDR3 protein: CASSLKQGVRNQPQHF. In DNA, the CDR3 is TGTGCCAGCAGCTTAAAACAGGGAGTGCGCAATCAGCCCCAGCATTTT. The rearrangement links TRBV7-8 to TRBJ1-5, with D possibly matching TRBD1 (6 bases). The length of the CDR3 is 16 residues. Germline CDR1 is SGHVS and CDR2 is FQNEAQ. Deletions cut 2 bases from V and 2 bases from J, with 13 bases between.

The chain couples TRBV28 to TRBJ1-2; D ambiguous. CDR1 is MDHEN and CDR2 is SYDVKM in the germline V gene. The CDR3 contains 12 residues. With 7 bases removed from V and 1 base from J, the gap between germline ends came to 7 bases. DNA of the CDR3: TGTGCCAGCAATGGCCTTAACTATGGCTACACCTTC. This codes for CASNGLNYGYTF.